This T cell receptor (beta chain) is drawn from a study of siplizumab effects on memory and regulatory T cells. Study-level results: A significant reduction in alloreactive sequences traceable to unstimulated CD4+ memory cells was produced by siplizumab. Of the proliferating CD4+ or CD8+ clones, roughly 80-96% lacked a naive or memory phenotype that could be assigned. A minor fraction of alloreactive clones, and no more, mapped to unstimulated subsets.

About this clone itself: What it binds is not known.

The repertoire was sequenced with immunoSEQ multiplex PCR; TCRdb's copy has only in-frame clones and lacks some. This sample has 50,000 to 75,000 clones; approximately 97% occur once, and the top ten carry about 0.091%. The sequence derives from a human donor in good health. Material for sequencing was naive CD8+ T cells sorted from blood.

The CDR3 nucleotides read TGTGCCAGCAGCCAAGACCCCTACGAGCAGTACTTC. It translates to CASSQDPYEQYF. V and J are TRBV4-2 and TRBJ2-7; D call uncertain. The CDR3 covers 12 residues. Germline lookup yields CDR1 LGHNA and CDR2 YNFKEQ. The V and J ends lost 0 bases and 2 bases respectively, with 2 bases between them.